A single sample gave rise to the 30 T cell receptor beta chains below, sequenced in a study of neurological immune-mediated disorders (dated by TCRdb to about 2019). Library preparation employed 5' RACE. These reads were obtained on an Illumina HiSeq 2500. TCRdb passed the public sequencing reads through fastp at Q25 and MiXCR, retaining productive beta sequences. Rows matching on CDR3 protein sequence are summarized as one entry with the most common DNA and genes. This sample comprises tens of thousands of distinct CDR3 sequences, about 4.2% of them detected only once. Clones ranked in the top ten supply approximately 1.3% of the sample. The specimen was PBMCs. Receptors were obtained from a young man with multiple sclerosis.

This clonotype was recorded many times. The V gene is TRBV20-1, the J gene TRBJ1-3, with a tentative D call TRBD1 (6 bases). V lost 0 bases and J 7 bases, leaving 10 bases between the germline ends. Germline V gene lookup returns CDR1 DFQATT and CDR2 SNEGSKA (reference sequence). CDR3 size: 13 residues. CDR3 protein: CSARDQGRNTIYF. CDR3 bases: TGCAGTGCTAGAGATCAGGGGAGGAACACCATATATTTT.

This clonotype has at least ten counts. This chain links TRBV7-9 with TRBJ1-2; 7 bases are shared with TRBD1. V shed 4 bases and J 4 bases; nucleotides not matched to a gene: 12. In germline, CDR1 is SEHNR, CDR2 FQNEAQ (reference sequence). The CDR3 runs to 16 residues. For the CDR3, the DNA is TGTGCCAGCAGCTCGATACAGGGGCCCTTCATCTATGGCTACACCTTC. Protein: CASSSIQGPFIYGYTF.

In its sample, this clonotype was seen many times. This chain connects TRBV5-1 to TRBJ2-5, with TRBD1 identical over 7 bases. CDR1 is SGHRS and CDR2 is YFSETQ in the germline V gene. V was pared by 3 bases and J by 3 bases, with 2 bases of the junction left unmatched. This CDR3 has 13 amino acids. The CDR3 DNA follows: TGCGCCAGCAGCTATACAGGGGAAGAGACCCAGTACTTC. Translation gives CASSYTGEETQYF.

In its sample, this clonotype was seen many times. V usage is TRBV7-9 and J usage is TRBJ1-1; tentative D call: TRBD1 (5 bases). Germline CDR1 reads SEHNR; CDR2 reads FQNEAQ (reference sequence). Trimming took 5 bases from V and 5 from J, leaving 18 bases between them. The CDR3 sequence is 15 residues long. For the CDR3, the DNA is TGTGCCAGCAGCCCCACCGTGGGGGGTTTTACTGAAGCTTTCTTT. As protein: CASSPTVGGFTEAFF. Looking up the rest from reference TRBV7-9 and TRBJ1-1 gives the full variable domain: DTGVSQNPRHKITKRGQNVTFRCDPISEHNRLYWYRQTLGQGPEFLTYFQNEAQLEKSRLLSDRFSAERPKGSFSTLEIQRTEQGDSAMYLCASSPTVGGFTEAFFGQGTRLTVV.

This clonotype has ten or more counts. V usage is TRBV5-1 and J usage is TRBJ2-5, with 11 nucleotides matching TRBD1. V was pared by 0 bases and J by 5 bases, with 6 bases of the junction left unmatched. Germline CDR1 is SGHRS and CDR2 is YFSETQ. The CDR3 consists of 16 residues. CDR3 in DNA: TGCGCCAGCAGCTTGGGGTGGACAGGGGGCGGTGAGACCCAGTACTTC. It encodes CASSLGWTGGGETQYF. Supplemented by reference TRBV5-1 and TRBJ2-5, the full variable domain reads KAGVTQTPRYLIKTRGQQVTLSCSPISGHRSVSWYQQTPGQGLQFLFEYFSETQRNKGNFPGRFSGRQFSNSRSEMNVSTLELGDSALYLCASSLGWTGGGETQYFGPGTRLLVL.

At least ten counts were recorded for this clonotype. This rearrangement joins TRBV5-5 to TRBJ2-7; D gene uncertain. V gave up 0 bases and J gave up 3 bases, with 13 bases separating them. This CDR3 region has 15 residues. The germline V gene encodes CDR1 SGHKS and CDR2 YYEKEE (reference sequence). This CDR3 reads CASSLDPTRHYEQYF. In DNA form, the CDR3 reads TGTGCCAGCAGCTTGGACCCCACGAGGCACTACGAGCAGTACTTC.

This clonotype was counted ten times or more. The chain is built from TRBV20-1 and TRBJ2-3; 8 nucleotides align to TRBD2. Per germline, CDR1 DFQATT and CDR2 SNEGSKA (reference sequence). The CDR3 runs 14 residues. V trimming: 2 bases; J trimming: 6 bases; junction bases outside the gene matches: 7. CDR3: CSARSASGSDTQYF. The CDR3 nucleotides are TGCAGTGCTAGATCTGCTAGCGGGTCGGATACGCAGTATTTT.

This clonotype has at least ten counts. The V gene is TRBV5-1, the J gene TRBJ1-3; the D is unclear. The germline CDR1 and CDR2 sequences are SGHRS and YFSETQ. CDR3 length: 15 residues. Trimming removed 4 bases at V and 0 bases at J, with 11 bases between. The CDR3 loop is CASSPVGDSGNTIYF. The CDR3 DNA sequence: TGCGCCAGCAGCCCGGTCGGGGACTCTGGAAACACCATATATTTT.

This clonotype has a count of ten or more. V gene TRBV15 combines with J gene TRBJ2-2; 10 positions agree with TRBD1. Germline V gene lookup returns CDR1 LNHNV and CDR2 YYDKDF (reference sequence). The CDR3 loop spans 15 amino acids. V gave up 4 bases and J gave up 3 bases; unmatched junction bases: 2. The CDR3 sequence: CATSIDRGHTGELFF. The CDR3 region has the DNA TGTGCCACCAGCATCGACAGGGGGCACACCGGGGAGCTGTTTTTT.

This chain uses TRBV5-1 with TRBJ1-5; 7 bases are shared with TRBD1. V trimming: 4 bases; J trimming: 5 bases; junction bases outside the gene matches: 6. This CDR3 contains 14 residues. Germline V lookup: CDR1 SGHRS, CDR2 YFSETQ. The CDR3 DNA follows: TGCGCCAGCAGCCAGACAGGGCGGGATCAGCCCCAGCATTTT. Translation: CASSQTGRDQPQHF.

This clonotype was counted at least ten times. The V and J genes are TRBV5-1 and TRBJ2-5, with 9 bases matching TRBD2. The CDR3 runs to 15 residues. After removal of 6 bases from V and 4 bases from J, the junction contained 10 bases not matched to a gene. CDR1 and CDR2 from the germline V gene are SGHRS and YFSETQ. The CDR3 DNA follows: TGCGCCAGCACCTTTGGCAGTAGCGGGGGAGAGACCCAGTACTTC. Its protein is CASTFGSSGGETQYF. Filled out from reference TRBV5-1 and TRBJ2-5, the complete variable domain reads KAGVTQTPRYLIKTRGQQVTLSCSPISGHRSVSWYQQTPGQGLQFLFEYFSETQRNKGNFPGRFSGRQFSNSRSEMNVSTLELGDSALYLCASTFGSSGGETQYFGPGTRLLVL.

This clonotype was found a few times. This chain joins TRBV10-1 and TRBJ1-2, with a tentative D call TRBD1 (6 bases). This CDR3 region has 15 residues. Germline V gene data show CDR1 as WNHNN and CDR2 as SYGVQD (reference sequence). Trimming removed 4 bases at V and 5 bases at J, with 17 bases between. In DNA, the CDR3 is TGCGCCAGCAGTGTGGGCAGGGGTCATTGGTATGGCTACACCTTC. This codes for CASSVGRGHWYGYTF.

In this sample, this clonotype turned up many times. The chain links TRBV5-1 to TRBJ2-3; D might be TRBD1 or TRBD2, each matching 5 bases. Trimming took off 0 bases at V and 4 bases at J, with 18 bases between the two ends. This CDR3 spans 17 amino acids. Germline V gene sequence: CDR1 SGHRS, CDR2 YFSETQ. CDR3 in DNA: TGCGCCAGCAGCTTGGCCCTCGGGACCGTATCGGCAGATACGCAGTATTTT. Protein product: CASSLALGTVSADTQYF.

The table lists this clonotype with a few counts. Relative to the germline gene, one junction end is altered; a read error may explain this. The CDR3 DNA is TGTGCCAGTCACACCGGGACAGAAAATTCACCCCTCAACTTT. It translates to CASHTGTENSPLNF. This chain connects TRBV28 to TRBJ1-6; 7 bases are a match to TRBD1. Germline V CDR1 and CDR2: MDHEN, SYDVKM. The CDR3 spans 14 residues.

This clonotype came up many times. The gene calls are TRBV20-1 and TRBJ2-3; D is uncertain. V lost 6 bases to trimming and J lost 1 base, with 14 bases between them. Germline-derived CDR1 and CDR2 are DFQATT and SNEGSKA (reference sequence). The CDR3 contains 14 residues. The CDR3: CSATFSQGTDTQYF. CDR3 sequence (DNA): TGCAGTGCCACTTTTAGTCAAGGCACAGATACGCAGTATTTT.

The sample holds many counts of this clonotype. V usage is TRBV9 and J usage is TRBJ1-1, with D unclear. Trimming shortened V by 0 bases and J by 11 bases, and 14 bases separated the two germline ends. The CDR3 spans 13 residues. The germline gives CDR1 SGDLS, CDR2 YYNGEE. CDR3 in amino acids: CASSVVGPLEAFF. The CDR3 DNA follows: TGTGCCAGCAGCGTAGTTGGCCCGCTCGAGGCTTTCTTT. The whole variable domain, filled in from reference TRBV9 and TRBJ1-1, reads DSGVTQTPKHLITATGQRVTLRCSPRSGDLSVYWYQQSLDQGLQFLIQYYNGEERAKGNILERFSAQQFPDLHSELNLSSLELGDSALYFCASSVVGPLEAFFGQGTRLTVV.

There are many counts of this clonotype. The chain recombines TRBV5-1 with TRBJ2-1, with D possibly TRBD1 on 7 matching bases. CDR3 length: 15 residues. The V gene lost 6 bases and the J gene lost 4 bases, with 17 bases spanning the gap. CDR1 and CDR2 (germline): SGHRS, YFSETQ. The CDR3 sequence is CASNSQGRLYNEQFF. CDR3 DNA sequence: TGCGCCAGCAACTCACAGGGGAGGTTGTACAATGAGCAGTTCTTC.

This clonotype was seen at least ten times. V and J are TRBV6-5 and TRBJ1-5; maybe TRBD1 (6 bases). This CDR3 is 15 amino acids long. Trimming took 5 bases from V and 2 from J, leaving 13 bases between them. CDR1 MNHEY and CDR2 SVGAGI come from the germline V gene. CDR3 protein: CASSPYRDGNQPQHF. As DNA, the CDR3 is TGTGCCAGCAGTCCATACAGGGACGGCAATCAGCCCCAGCATTTT.

This clonotype occurred many times. The chain recombines TRBV20-1 with TRBJ2-4; 9 bases fit TRBD2. The CDR3 length is 13 residues. Looked up from germline, CDR1 is DFQATT and CDR2 is SNEGSKA (reference sequence). CDR3 sequence reads: CSVHSGGKNIQYF. The CDR3 DNA reads TGCAGCGTACATAGCGGGGGTAAAAACATTCAGTACTTC.

This clonotype was picked up many times. The V and J genes are TRBV20-1 and TRBJ2-7; TRBD1 matches 8 bases. The trim removed 0 bases at V and 6 bases at J, leaving 4 bases unmatched. Germline CDR1 is DFQATT and CDR2 is SNEGSKA (reference sequence). This CDR3 contains 13 residues. The CDR3 bases are TGCAGTGCTAGAGATTTTACAGGGGGCGAGCAGTACTTC. Amino acid sequence: CSARDFTGGEQYF.

At least ten counts were recorded for this clonotype. This sequence joins TRBV15 and TRBJ2-5, with TRBD1 matching over 10 bases. Looked up from germline, CDR1 is LNHNV and CDR2 is YYDKDF (reference sequence). V trimming: 0 bases; J trimming: 5 bases; junction bases outside the gene matches: 3. The CDR3 extends over 15 amino acids. The CDR3 is CATSREGQGSETQYF. DNA of the CDR3: TGTGCCACCAGCAGAGAGGGACAGGGGTCGGAGACCCAGTACTTC.

Many counts were recorded for this clonotype. The rearrangement uses TRBV12-3 or TRBV12-4 and TRBJ2-3; 11 bases align to TRBD2. This CDR3 is built from 15 residues. Unmatched junction bases numbered 5, after V lost 5 bases and J lost 4 bases. The CDR3 reads CASSRTSGGADTQYF. The CDR3 coding sequence is TGTGCCAGCAGTAGAACTAGCGGGGGCGCAGATACGCAGTATTTT.

This clonotype has at least ten counts. The chain joins TRBV29-1 to TRBJ1-1; D is possibly TRBD1 (6 bases). The CDR3 is 13 residues long. Germline V lookup: CDR1 SQVTM, CDR2 ANQGSEA. Trimming left V 3 bases short and J 1 base short, with 9 bases between. CDR3 in DNA: TGCAGCGTTGAGGACAGCCCGAACACTGAAGCTTTCTTT. Protein product: CSVEDSPNTEAFF.

This clonotype was counted at least ten times. This sequence joins TRBV4-3 and TRBJ2-3, with TRBD2 as a possible D gene (6 bases). In germline, CDR1 is LGHNA, CDR2 YSLEER. V was pared by 1 base and J by 2 bases, with 19 bases between. CDR3 length equals 18 residues. CDR3 sequence: CASSQGLILGGITDTQYF. CDR3 in DNA: TGCGCCAGCAGCCAAGGTCTTATACTCGGGGGAATCACAGATACGCAGTATTTT.

In its sample, this clonotype was seen many times. The genes are TRBV5-1 and TRBJ2-5, with 7 bases that match TRBD1. Germline V gene lookup returns CDR1 SGHRS and CDR2 YFSETQ. Trimming cost V 2 bases and J 5 bases; bases outside gene matches: 3. This CDR3 has 13 residues. The DNA of the CDR3 is TGCGCCAGCAGCTTCGACAGGGTGGAGACCCAGTACTTC. Translating it yields CASSFDRVETQYF. Looking up the rest from reference TRBV5-1 and TRBJ2-5 gives the full variable domain: KAGVTQTPRYLIKTRGQQVTLSCSPISGHRSVSWYQQTPGQGLQFLFEYFSETQRNKGNFPGRFSGRQFSNSRSEMNVSTLELGDSALYLCASSFDRVETQYFGPGTRLLVL.

This clonotype was counted many times. The chain is built from TRBV25-1 and TRBJ1-4, with a tentative D call TRBD1 (6 bases). The V end was cut by 7 bases, the J end by 6 bases, with 15 bases between. The germline V gene has CDR1 MGHDK and CDR2 SYGVNS. The CDR3 is 14 amino acids. The CDR3: CASTSARTDEKLFF. The CDR3 nucleotides read TGTGCCAGCACCTCTGCCCGGACAGATGAAAAACTGTTTTTT.

The table lists this clonotype with many counts. The rearrangement uses TRBV5-1 and TRBJ2-1, with 12 positions matching TRBD2. V gave up 1 base and J gave up 15 bases; unmatched junction bases: 2. Germline V gives CDR1 SGHRS, CDR2 YFSETQ. CDR3 length: 12 residues. The CDR3 DNA reads TGCGCCAGCAGCTTGACTAGCGGGGGGCGGTTCTTC. Translation gives CASSLTSGGRFF.

There are many counts of this clonotype. The chain uses TRBV20-1 and TRBJ2-3; no reliable D call. Germline loops: CDR1 DFQATT, CDR2 SNEGSKA (reference sequence). Deletions cut 0 bases from V and 2 bases from J, with 9 bases between. This CDR3 comprises 14 residues. The CDR3 nucleotides read TGCAGTGCTAGAGATCCACTGCCCACAGATACGCAGTATTTT. It is translated as CSARDPLPTDTQYF.

Only a few counts were recorded for this clonotype. The V call is TRBV20-1, the J call TRBJ2-1; D is unclear. The CDR3 sequence is 13 residues long. The germline V gene has CDR1 DFQATT and CDR2 SNEGSKA (reference sequence). The V end was cut by 4 bases, the J end by 6 bases, with 13 bases between. This CDR3 reads CSAKVSKGNEQFF. CDR3 in DNA: TGCAGTGCTAAAGTATCAAAGGGCAATGAGCAGTTCTTC.

This clonotype was seen repeatedly, ten times or more. The rearrangement joins TRBV12-3 or TRBV12-4 to TRBJ1-2, with 8 nucleotides matching TRBD1. This CDR3 comprises 16 residues. The junction had 12 bases not matched to a gene; V was cut back by 1 base and J by 8 bases. CDR3 DNA: TGTGCCAGCAGTTTAGGACAGGGGTTGTTTGCGGGGGGCTACACCTTC. Its protein product is CASSLGQGLFAGGYTF.